These 14 T cell receptor beta chains came from one sample sequenced in a study of blood T cell repertoires in COVID-19. The method was immunoSEQ multiplex PCR; TCRdb's version includes in-frame clones alone and lacks a portion of them. The sample holds approximately 97,000 clones, about 84% seen once. The sequencing sample was made of peripheral blood. The receptor set was obtained from a man aged 60-69 years with acute or convalescent COVID-19.

The chain joins TRBV28 to TRBJ2-7, with D possibly being TRBD1 (5 bases). Germline lookup yields CDR1 MDHEN and CDR2 SYDVKM. The CDR3 loop spans 13 amino acids. V shed 8 bases and J shed 2 bases, with 13 bases lying between them. For the CDR3, the DNA is TGTGCCAGCTTAGACAGTAGAGCCTACGAGCAGTACTTC. It specifies CASLDSRAYEQYF. The variable domain in full, with the rest retrieved from reference TRBV28 and TRBJ2-7, is DVKVTQSSRYLVKRTGEKVFLECVQDMDHENMFWYRQDPGLGLRLIYFSYDVKMKEKGDIPEGYSVSREKKERFSLILESASTNQTSMYLCASLDSRAYEQYFGPGTRLTVT.

The V call is TRBV7-9, the J call TRBJ1-1, with D unclear. The CDR3 spans 18 residues. Germline lookup yields CDR1 SEHNR and CDR2 FQNEAQ (reference sequence). V gave up 1 base and J gave up 0 bases, with 18 bases separating them. CDR3 nucleotides: TGTGCCAGCAGCTTAGTTGCCGGGGTTCGTAGGATGAACACTGAAGCTTTCTTT. It codes for CASSLVAGVRRMNTEAFF.

The V call is TRBV11-1, the J call TRBJ2-7; 9 nucleotides agree with TRBD1. Germline V gene data show CDR1 as SGHAT and CDR2 as FQDESV (reference sequence). The CDR3 covers 13 residues. Germline trimming cut 9 bases from V and 3 bases from J; bases unmatched to any gene: 6. CDR3 nucleotide sequence: TGTGCCAGTGAGCCGGGACAGGGCTACGAGCAGTACTTC. It is translated as CASEPGQGYEQYF. Drawing the rest from reference TRBV11-1 and TRBJ2-7, the complete variable domain is EAEVAQSPRYKITEKSQAVAFWCDPISGHATLYWYRQILGQGPELLVQFQDESVVDDSQLPKDRFSAERLKGVDSTLKIQPAELGDSAMYLCASEPGQGYEQYFGPGTRLTVT.

The CDR3 sequence: CASSSSGGASYNEQFF. The CDR3 DNA follows: TGCGCCAGCAGCTCTAGCGGGGGGGCGTCCTACAATGAGCAGTTCTTC. The V gene is TRBV5-1, the J gene TRBJ2-1; 12 nucleotides agree with TRBD2. This CDR3 has 16 residues. The germline V gene has CDR1 SGHRS and CDR2 YFSETQ. V shed 3 bases and J 1 base; nucleotides not matched to a gene: 2.

The chain is built from TRBV6-2 or TRBV6-3 and TRBJ2-1; no reliable D call. Germline CDR1 reads MNHEY; CDR2 reads SVGEGT. The germline V and J ends were trimmed by 4 bases and 2 bases, with 6 bases remaining between them. The CDR3 totals 13 residues. The CDR3 is CASSFGAYNEQFF. The CDR3 DNA reads as TGTGCCAGCAGTTTCGGAGCCTACAATGAGCAGTTCTTC.

The chain has TRBV19 and TRBJ2-7; 9 bases fit TRBD1. This CDR3 comprises 15 residues. CDR1 and CDR2 (germline): LNHDA, SQIVND (reference sequence). J gave up 5 bases and V 3 bases, and 8 bases lay outside the gene matches. The CDR3 sequence is CASSITRDRDHEQYF. The CDR3 DNA is TGTGCCAGTAGTATTACCCGGGACAGGGACCACGAGCAGTACTTC.

CDR3 residues: CASSQDGSGANVLTF. In DNA, the CDR3 is TGTGCCAGCAGCCAAGACGGCTCTGGGGCCAACGTCCTGACTTTC. The chain combines TRBV14 with TRBJ2-6, with D unclear. The CDR3 extends over 15 amino acids. Trimming shortened V by 0 bases and J by 0 bases, and 3 bases separated the two germline ends. Germline assignment: CDR1 SGHDN and CDR2 FVKESK.

This sequence joins TRBV5-4 and TRBJ2-7, with D maybe TRBD2 (5 bases). Germline V gene sequence: CDR1 SGHNT, CDR2 YYREEE (reference sequence). The ends were cut back, 0 bases at V and 2 bases at J, with 12 bases in the middle. CDR3 length: 15 residues. CDR3 amino acids: CASSLESGNAYEQYF. CDR3 bases: TGTGCCAGCAGCTTGGAGTCCGGGAACGCCTACGAGCAGTACTTC.

The V gene is TRBV7-9, the J gene TRBJ1-4, with 7 bases identical to TRBD1. From germline, CDR1 is SEHNR and CDR2 FQNEAQ (reference sequence). The CDR3 contains 14 residues. Trimming at V came to 8 bases and at J to 7 bases, leaving 10 bases not matched to a gene. The CDR3 nucleotides read TGTGCCAGCCACCGGCCGGGACAGTCTGAAAAACTGTTTTTT. Its translation: CASHRPGQSEKLFF.

CDR3 coding DNA: TGTGCCAGCAGTCGCGGGGTCACAGATACGCAGTATTTT. It encodes CASSRGVTDTQYF. This sequence joins TRBV6-2 or TRBV6-3 and TRBJ2-3; the D gene is possibly TRBD2 (6 bases). Trimming left V 5 bases short and J 2 bases short, with 8 bases between. CDR3 length: 13 residues. Germline assignment: CDR1 MNHEY and CDR2 SVGEGT.

V gene TRBV27 combines with J gene TRBJ2-6; 7 bases line up with TRBD2. There are 16 residues in the CDR3. Unmatched junction bases numbered 2, after V lost 3 bases and J lost 0 bases. Germline V CDR1 and CDR2: MNHEY, SMNVEV (reference sequence). CDR3 sequence: CASSLGGFSGANVLTF. The CDR3 DNA reads as TGTGCCAGCAGTTTGGGAGGGTTCTCTGGGGCCAACGTCCTGACTTTC.

There are a few counts of this clone. The V gene is TRBV6-2 or TRBV6-3, the J gene TRBJ2-3; no reliable D call. The CDR3 is made up of 17 amino acids. Between the trimmed V and J ends, which lost 6 bases and 1 base, there was a span of 20 bases. Germline CDR1 MNHEY, CDR2 SVGEGT. CDR3 sequence reads: CASSYEFGRYRTDTQYF. Here the CDR3 DNA reads TGTGCCAGCAGCTATGAGTTTGGCAGGTATCGCACAGATACGCAGTATTTT.

CDR3 in amino acids: CASSPLGRLAGDTQYF. CDR3 sequence (DNA): TGTGCCAGCAGCCCCTTGGGTAGGCTAGCGGGAGATACGCAGTATTTT. This chain connects TRBV7-3 to TRBJ2-3; TRBD2 aligns across 8 bases. Trimming cost V 5 bases and J 5 bases; bases outside gene matches: 12. The CDR3 sequence is 16 residues long. The germline CDR1 and CDR2 sequences are SGHTA and FQGTGA.

The chain links TRBV5-5 to TRBJ2-1; D not resolved. Per the germline V gene, CDR1 is SGHKS and CDR2 is YYEKEE (reference sequence). The CDR3 totals 14 residues. V lost 0 bases and J 2 bases, leaving 6 bases between the germline ends. The CDR3 nucleotides read TGTGCCAGCAGCTTGGTGGCAGCCTACAATGAGCAGTTCTTC. It yields the protein CASSLVAAYNEQFF.